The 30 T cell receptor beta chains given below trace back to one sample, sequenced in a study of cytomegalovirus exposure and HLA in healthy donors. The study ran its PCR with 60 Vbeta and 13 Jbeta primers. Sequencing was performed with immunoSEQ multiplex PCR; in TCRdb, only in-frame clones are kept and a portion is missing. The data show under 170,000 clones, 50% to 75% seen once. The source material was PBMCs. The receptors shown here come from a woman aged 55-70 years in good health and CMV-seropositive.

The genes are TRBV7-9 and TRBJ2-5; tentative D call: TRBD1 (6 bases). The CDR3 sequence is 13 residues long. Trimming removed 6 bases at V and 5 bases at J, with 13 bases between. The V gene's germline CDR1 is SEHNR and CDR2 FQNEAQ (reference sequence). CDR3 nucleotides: TGTGCCAGCAGTAGTGGGGGCGGCGAGACCCAGTACTTC. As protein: CASSSGGGETQYF. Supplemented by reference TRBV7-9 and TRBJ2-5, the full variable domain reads DTGVSQNPRHKITKRGQNVTFRCDPISEHNRLYWYRQTLGQGPEFLTYFQNEAQLEKSRLLSDRFSAERPKGSFSTLEIQRTEQGDSAMYLCASSSGGGETQYFGPGTRLLVL.

In nucleotides, the CDR3 is TGTGCCAGTAGTATCTGGGGCATCCAAGAGACCCAGTACTTC. Protein: CASSIWGIQETQYF. The chain links TRBV19 to TRBJ2-5, with a weak D call TRBD1 (5 bases). V was pared by 3 bases and J by 1 base, with 9 bases between. The length of the CDR3 is 14 residues. Germline V CDR1 and CDR2: LNHDA, SQIVND (reference sequence).

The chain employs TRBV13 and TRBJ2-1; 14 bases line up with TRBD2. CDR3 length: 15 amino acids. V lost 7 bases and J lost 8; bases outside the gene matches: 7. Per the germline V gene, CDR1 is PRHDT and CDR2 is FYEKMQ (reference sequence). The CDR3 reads CASTRRLAGGYEQFF. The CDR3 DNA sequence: TGTGCCAGCACACGAAGACTAGCGGGAGGGTATGAGCAGTTCTTC.

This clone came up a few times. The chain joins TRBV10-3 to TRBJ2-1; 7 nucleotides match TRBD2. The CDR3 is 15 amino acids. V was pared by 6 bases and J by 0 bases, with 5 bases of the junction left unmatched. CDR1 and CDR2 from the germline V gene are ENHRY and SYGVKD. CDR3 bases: TGTGCCATCAGACTAGCGTTGAGCTCCTACAATGAGCAGTTCTTC. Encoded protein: CAIRLALSSYNEQFF.

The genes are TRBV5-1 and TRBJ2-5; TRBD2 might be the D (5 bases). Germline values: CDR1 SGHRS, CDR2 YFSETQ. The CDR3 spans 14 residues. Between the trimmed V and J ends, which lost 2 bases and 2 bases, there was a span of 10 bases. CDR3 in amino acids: CASSFGLLQETQYF. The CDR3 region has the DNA TGCGCCAGCAGCTTTGGACTGCTGCAAGAGACCCAGTACTTC.

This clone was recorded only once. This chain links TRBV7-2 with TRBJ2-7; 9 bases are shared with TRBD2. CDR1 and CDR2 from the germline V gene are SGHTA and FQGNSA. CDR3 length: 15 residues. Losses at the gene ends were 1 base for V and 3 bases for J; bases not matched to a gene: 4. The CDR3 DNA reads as TGTGCCAGCAGCTTAGGACTAGCGGAGCTCTACGAGCAGTACTTC. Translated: CASSLGLAELYEQYF.

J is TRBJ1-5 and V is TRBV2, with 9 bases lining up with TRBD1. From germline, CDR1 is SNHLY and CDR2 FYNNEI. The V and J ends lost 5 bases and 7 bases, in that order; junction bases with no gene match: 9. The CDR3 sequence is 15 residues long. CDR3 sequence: CASSLGQGSIQPQHF. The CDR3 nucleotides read TGTGCCAGCAGTCTTGGACAGGGGAGCATACAGCCCCAGCATTTT.

The CDR3 here is CAWTRNYEQYF. CDR3 in DNA: TGTGCCTGGACCAGAAACTACGAGCAGTACTTC. The rearrangement links TRBV30 to TRBJ2-5, with no clear D. The end of the DNA aligns better with TRBJ2-7, so the J call may be wrong. The germline V gene encodes CDR1 GTSNPN and CDR2 SVGIG (reference sequence). This CDR3 is built from 11 residues.

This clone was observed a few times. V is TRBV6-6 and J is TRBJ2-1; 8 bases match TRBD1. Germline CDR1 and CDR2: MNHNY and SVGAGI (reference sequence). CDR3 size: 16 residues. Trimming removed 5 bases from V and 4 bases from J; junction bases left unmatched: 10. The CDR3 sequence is CASSTPQGALYNEQFF. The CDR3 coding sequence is TGTGCCAGCAGTACCCCCCAGGGGGCCTTATACAATGAGCAGTTCTTC.

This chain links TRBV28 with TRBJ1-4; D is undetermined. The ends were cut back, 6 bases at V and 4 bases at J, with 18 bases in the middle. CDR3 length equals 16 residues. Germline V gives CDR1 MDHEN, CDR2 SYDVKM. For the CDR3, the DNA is TGTGCCAGCAGGCCGAGGGCCCTTACAGATAATGAAAAACTGTTTTTT. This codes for CASRPRALTDNEKLFF.

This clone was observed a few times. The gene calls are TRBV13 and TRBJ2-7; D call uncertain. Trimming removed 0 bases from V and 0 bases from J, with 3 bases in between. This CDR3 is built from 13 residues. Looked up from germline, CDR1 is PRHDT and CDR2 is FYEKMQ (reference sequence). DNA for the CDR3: TGTGCCAGCAGCTTAGGCCTCTCCTACGAGCAGTACTTC. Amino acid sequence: CASSLGLSYEQYF.

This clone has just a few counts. The CDR3 sequence: CASSPTGGRRGNTIYF. Written as DNA, the CDR3 is TGTGCCAGCAGCCCAACAGGGGGCCGGAGGGGAAACACCATATATTTT. The rearrangement links TRBV28 to TRBJ1-3, with 9 bases that match TRBD1. V was pared by 6 bases and J by 4 bases, with 10 bases of the junction left unmatched. The CDR3 loop spans 16 amino acids. Germline values: CDR1 MDHEN, CDR2 SYDVKM. Using reference TRBV28 and TRBJ1-3 for the parts outside the CDR3, the full variable domain is DVKVTQSSRYLVKRTGEKVFLECVQDMDHENMFWYRQDPGLGLRLIYFSYDVKMKEKGDIPEGYSVSREKKERFSLILESASTNQTSMYLCASSPTGGRRGNTIYFGEGSWLTVV.

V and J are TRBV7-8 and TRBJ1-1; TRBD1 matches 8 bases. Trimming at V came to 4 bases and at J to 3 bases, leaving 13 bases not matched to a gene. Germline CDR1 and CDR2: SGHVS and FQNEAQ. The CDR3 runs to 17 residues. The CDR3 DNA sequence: TGTGCCAGCAGCTGGGACGAAAAGCAGGGGGCCGACACTGAAGCTTTCTTT. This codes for CASSWDEKQGADTEAFF.

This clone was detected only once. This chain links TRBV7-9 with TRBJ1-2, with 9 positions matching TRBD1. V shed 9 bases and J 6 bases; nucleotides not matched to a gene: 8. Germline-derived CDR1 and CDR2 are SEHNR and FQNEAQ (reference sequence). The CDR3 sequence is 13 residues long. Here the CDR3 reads CASETGGADGYTF. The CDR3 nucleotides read TGTGCCAGTGAAACAGGGGGCGCGGATGGCTACACCTTC.

The CDR3 loop is CASSPLAGTSYNEQFF. In DNA, the CDR3 is TGTGCCAGCAGTCCCCTGGCGGGGACCTCCTACAATGAGCAGTTCTTC. V and J are TRBV28 and TRBJ2-1; perhaps TRBD2 as D (6 bases). The CDR3 loop spans 16 amino acids. Germline lookup yields CDR1 MDHEN and CDR2 SYDVKM. Trimming shortened V by 5 bases and J by 0 bases, and 14 bases separated the two germline ends.

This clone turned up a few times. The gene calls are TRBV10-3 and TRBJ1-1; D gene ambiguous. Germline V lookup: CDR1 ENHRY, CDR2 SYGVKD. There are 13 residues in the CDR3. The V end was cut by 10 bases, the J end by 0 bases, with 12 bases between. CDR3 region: CASQGLMNTEAFF. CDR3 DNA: TGTGCCAGCCAAGGACTGATGAACACTGAAGCTTTCTTT.

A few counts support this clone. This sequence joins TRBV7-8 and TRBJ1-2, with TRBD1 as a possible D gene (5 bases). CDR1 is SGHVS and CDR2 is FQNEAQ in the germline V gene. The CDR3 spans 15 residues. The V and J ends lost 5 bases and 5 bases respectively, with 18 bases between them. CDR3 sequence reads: CASSALPQVEYGYTF. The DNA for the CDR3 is TGTGCCAGCAGCGCCCTGCCACAGGTCGAGTATGGCTACACCTTC.

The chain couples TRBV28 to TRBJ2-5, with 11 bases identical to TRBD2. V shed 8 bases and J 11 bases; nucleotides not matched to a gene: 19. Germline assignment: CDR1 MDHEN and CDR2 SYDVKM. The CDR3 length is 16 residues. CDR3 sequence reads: CASGGYSGRAVYEQYF. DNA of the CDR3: TGTGCCAGCGGGGGCTATAGCGGGAGGGCCGTTTATGAGCAGTACTTC.

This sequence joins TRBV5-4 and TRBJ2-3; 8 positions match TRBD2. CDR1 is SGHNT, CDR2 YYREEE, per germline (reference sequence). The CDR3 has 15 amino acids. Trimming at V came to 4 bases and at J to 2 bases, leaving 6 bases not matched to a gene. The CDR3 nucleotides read TGTGCCAGCAGCCGGGGGGGAGGAGACACAGATACGCAGTATTTT. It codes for CASSRGGGDTDTQYF.

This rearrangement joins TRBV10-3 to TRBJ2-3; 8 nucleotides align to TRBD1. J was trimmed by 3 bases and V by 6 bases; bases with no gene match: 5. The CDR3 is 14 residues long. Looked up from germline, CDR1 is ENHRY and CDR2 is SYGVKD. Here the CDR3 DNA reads TGTGCCATCAGCGACAGGGGAATGACAGATACGCAGTATTTT. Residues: CAISDRGMTDTQYF.

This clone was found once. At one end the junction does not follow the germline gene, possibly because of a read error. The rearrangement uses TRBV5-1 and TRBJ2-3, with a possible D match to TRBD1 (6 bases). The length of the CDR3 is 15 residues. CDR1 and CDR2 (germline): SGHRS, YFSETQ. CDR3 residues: CASSLEGRGTDTQYF. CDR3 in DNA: TGCGCCAGCAGCTTGGAAGGCAGGGGCACGGATACGCAGTATTTT.

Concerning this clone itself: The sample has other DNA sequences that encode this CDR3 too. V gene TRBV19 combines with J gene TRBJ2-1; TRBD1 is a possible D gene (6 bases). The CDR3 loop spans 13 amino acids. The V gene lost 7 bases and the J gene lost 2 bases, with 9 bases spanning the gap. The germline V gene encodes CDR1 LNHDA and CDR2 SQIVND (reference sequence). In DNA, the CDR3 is TGTGCCAGTAAGGGGGACACCTACAATGAGCAGTTCTTC. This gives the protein CASKGDTYNEQFF.

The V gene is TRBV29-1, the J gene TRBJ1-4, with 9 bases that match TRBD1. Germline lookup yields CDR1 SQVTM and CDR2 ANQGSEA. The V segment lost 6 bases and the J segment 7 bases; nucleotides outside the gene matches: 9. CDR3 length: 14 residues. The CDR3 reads CSVGGQGSGEKLFF. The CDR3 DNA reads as TGCAGCGTGGGGGGACAGGGCAGCGGTGAAAAACTGTTTTTT.

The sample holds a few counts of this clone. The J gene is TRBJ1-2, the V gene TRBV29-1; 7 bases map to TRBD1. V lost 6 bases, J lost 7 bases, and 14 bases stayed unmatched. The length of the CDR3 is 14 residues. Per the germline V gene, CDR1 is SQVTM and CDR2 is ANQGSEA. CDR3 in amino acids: CSVRLTGNGGGYTF. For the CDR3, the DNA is TGCAGCGTCAGACTGACAGGGAACGGCGGTGGCTACACCTTC.

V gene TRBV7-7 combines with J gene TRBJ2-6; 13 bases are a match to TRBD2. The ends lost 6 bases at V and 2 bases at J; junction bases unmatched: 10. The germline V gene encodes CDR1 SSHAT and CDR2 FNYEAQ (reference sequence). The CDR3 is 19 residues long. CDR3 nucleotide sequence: TGTGCCAGCAGTTCGGGCCTTGGACTAGCGGGAGCTGGGGCCAACGTCCTGACTTTC. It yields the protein CASSSGLGLAGAGANVLTF.

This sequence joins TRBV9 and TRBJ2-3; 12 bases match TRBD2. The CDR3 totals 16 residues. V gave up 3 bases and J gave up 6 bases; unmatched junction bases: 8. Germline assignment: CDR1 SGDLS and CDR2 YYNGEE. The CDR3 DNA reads TGTGCCAGCAGCGCCTCACTAGCGGGAGGATGGGATACGCAGTATTTT. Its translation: CASSASLAGGWDTQYF.

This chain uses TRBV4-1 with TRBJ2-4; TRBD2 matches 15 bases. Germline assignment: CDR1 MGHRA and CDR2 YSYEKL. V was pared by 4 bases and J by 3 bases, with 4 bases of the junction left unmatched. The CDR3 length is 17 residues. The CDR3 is CASSPGLAGGGKNIQYF. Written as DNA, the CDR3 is TGCGCCAGCAGCCCGGGACTAGCGGGAGGAGGCAAAAACATTCAGTACTTC.

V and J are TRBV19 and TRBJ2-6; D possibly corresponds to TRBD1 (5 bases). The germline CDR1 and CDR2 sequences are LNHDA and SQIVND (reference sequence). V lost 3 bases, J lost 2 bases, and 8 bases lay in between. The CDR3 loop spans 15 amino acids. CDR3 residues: CASSIKGAGANVLTF. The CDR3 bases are TGTGCCAGTAGTATTAAAGGGGCTGGGGCCAACGTCCTGACTTTC. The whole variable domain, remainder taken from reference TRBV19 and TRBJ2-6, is DGGITQSPKYLFRKEGQNVTLSCEQNLNHDAMYWYRQDPGQGLRLIYYSQIVNDFQKGDIAEGYSVSREKKESFPLTVTSAQKNPTAFYLCASSIKGAGANVLTFGAGSRLTVL.

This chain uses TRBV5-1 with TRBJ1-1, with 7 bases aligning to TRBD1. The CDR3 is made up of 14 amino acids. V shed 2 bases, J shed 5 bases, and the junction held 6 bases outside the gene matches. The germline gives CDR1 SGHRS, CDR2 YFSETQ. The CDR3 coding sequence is TGCGCCAGCAGCTTACAGGGGATAGGGACTGAAGCTTTCTTT. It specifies CASSLQGIGTEAFF.

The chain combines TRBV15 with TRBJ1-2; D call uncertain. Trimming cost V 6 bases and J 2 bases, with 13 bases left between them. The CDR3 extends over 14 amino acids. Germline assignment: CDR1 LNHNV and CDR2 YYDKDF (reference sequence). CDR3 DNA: TGTGCCACCAGTCGAGAGGTCGCAAACTATGGCTACACCTTC. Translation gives CATSREVANYGYTF.